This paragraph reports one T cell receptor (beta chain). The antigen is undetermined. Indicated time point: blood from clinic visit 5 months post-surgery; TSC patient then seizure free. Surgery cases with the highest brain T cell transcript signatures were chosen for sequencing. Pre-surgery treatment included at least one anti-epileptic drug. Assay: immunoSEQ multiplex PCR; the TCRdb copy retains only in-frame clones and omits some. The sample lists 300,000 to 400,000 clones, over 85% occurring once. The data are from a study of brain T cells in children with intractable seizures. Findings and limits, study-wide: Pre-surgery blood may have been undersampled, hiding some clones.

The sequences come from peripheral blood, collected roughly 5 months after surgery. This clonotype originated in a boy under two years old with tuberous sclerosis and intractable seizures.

Written as DNA, the CDR3 is TGTGCCAGTCACCCGATTCAGGGGATAAGAAACACCATATATTTT. Encoded protein: CASHPIQGIRNTIYF. The V gene is TRBV6-5, the J gene TRBJ1-3; TRBD1 might be the D (6 bases). This CDR3 comprises 15 residues. Germline assignment: CDR1 MNHEY and CDR2 SVGAGI. V lost 9 bases and J lost 5, with 20 bases in between.